This is a list of T cell receptor beta chains from one sample in a study of glioma-infiltrating T cells after dendritic cell vaccination. Here immunoSEQ multiplex PCR was the method, and the copy in TCRdb shows in-frame clones only, minus some. The table has roughly 56,000 clones, approximately 87% seen once. The source material was blood, sampled after dendritic cell vaccination. All receptors derive from a human donor with glioblastoma. The CDR3 runs from the conserved cysteine through the conserved F or W. D genes are given only for firm matches. Expanded clones are given a class, and other clones once, few, many or no size at all.

V gene: TRBV27; clone size: NA; D gene: NA; CDR3 length: 13; J gene: TRBJ1-2; CDR3 protein: CASSFRDYYGYTF; CDR3 DNA: TGTGCCAGCAGTTTCCGGGATTACTATGGCTACACCTTC
V gene: TRBV13; clone size: NA; D gene: TRBD1; CDR3 length: 17; J gene: TRBJ2-1; CDR3 protein: CASSLVGTARIYNEQFF; CDR3 DNA: TGTGCCAGCAGCTTAGTAGGGACAGCAAGAATCTACAATGAGCAGTTCTTC
V gene: TRBV4-2; clone size: NA; D gene: NA; CDR3 length: 17; J gene: TRBJ2-2; CDR3 protein: CASSQEAPHARTGELFF; CDR3 DNA: TGTGCCAGCAGCCAAGAGGCGCCCCACGCCAGGACCGGGGAGCTGTTTTTT
V gene: TRBV2; clone size: NA; D gene: TRBD1; CDR3 length: 16; J gene: TRBJ2-3; CDR3 protein: CASPGRGQGSTDTQYF; CDR3 DNA: TGTGCCAGCCCAGGAAGGGGACAGGGCAGCACAGATACGCAGTATTTT
V gene: TRBV28; clone size: few; D gene: TRBD1; CDR3 length: 14; J gene: TRBJ1-6; CDR3 protein: CASSFWDRTSPLHF; CDR3 DNA: TGTGCCAGCAGTTTTTGGGACAGAACCTCACCCCTCCACTTT
V gene: TRBV4-1; clone size: NA; D gene: NA; CDR3 length: 15; J gene: TRBJ1-1; CDR3 protein: CASSQDAQMNTEAFF; CDR3 DNA: TGCGCCAGCAGCCAAGACGCACAGATGAACACTGAAGCTTTCTTT
V gene: TRBV4-2; clone size: NA; D gene: TRBD2; CDR3 length: 17; J gene: TRBJ2-4; CDR3 protein: CASSRLAGGPGKNIQYF; CDR3 DNA: TGTGCCAGCAGCCGACTAGCGGGGGGGCCTGGCAAAAACATTCAGTACTTC
V gene: TRBV7-9; clone size: NA; D gene: TRBD1; CDR3 length: 14; J gene: TRBJ1-6; CDR3 protein: CASTGTGENSPLHF; CDR3 DNA: TGTGCCAGCACCGGAACAGGGGAAAATTCACCCCTCCACTTT
V gene: TRBV7-3; clone size: NA; D gene: NA; CDR3 length: 13; J gene: TRBJ2-1; CDR3 protein: CASSADSYNEQFF; CDR3 DNA: TGTGCCAGCAGCGCCGACAGTTACAATGAGCAGTTCTTC
V gene: TRBV28; clone size: NA; D gene: TRBD1; CDR3 length: 15; J gene: TRBJ1-6; CDR3 protein: CASRMTGSYNSPLHF; CDR3 DNA: TGTGCCAGCAGAATGACAGGGTCCTATAATTCCCCCCTCCACTTT
V gene: TRBV6-5; clone size: NA; D gene: NA; CDR3 length: 13; J gene: TRBJ2-5; CDR3 protein: CASSYQQQETQYF; CDR3 DNA: TGTGCCAGCAGTTACCAACAGCAAGAGACCCAGTACTTC
V gene: TRBV2; clone size: NA; D gene: NA; CDR3 length: 14; J gene: TRBJ1-1; CDR3 protein: CASVKGGGDTEAFF; CDR3 DNA: TGTGCCAGCGTTAAAGGGGGAGGGGACACTGAAGCTTTCTTT
V gene: TRBV9; clone size: NA; D gene: NA; CDR3 length: 16; J gene: TRBJ2-3; CDR3 protein: CASSVARTSRADTQYF; CDR3 DNA: TGTGCCAGCAGCGTAGCCAGGACAAGTAGGGCAGATACGCAGTATTTT
V gene: TRBV6-6; clone size: NA; D gene: TRBD1; CDR3 length: 15; J gene: TRBJ1-4; CDR3 protein: CASSYSKGGGEKLFF; CDR3 DNA: TGTGCCAGCAGTTACTCGAAAGGGGGCGGCGAAAAACTGTTTTTT
V gene: TRBV30; clone size: NA; D gene: TRBD2; CDR3 length: 12; J gene: TRBJ2-5; CDR3 protein: CAWGSGGETQYF; CDR3 DNA: TGTGCCTGGGGGTCGGGGGGGGAGACCCAGTACTTC
V gene: TRBV18; clone size: NA; D gene: NA; CDR3 length: 13; J gene: TRBJ2-7; CDR3 protein: CASSQDYTYEQYF; CDR3 DNA: TGTGCCAGCTCGCAAGACTACACCTACGAGCAGTACTTC
V gene: TRBV19; clone size: NA; D gene: TRBD1; CDR3 length: 17; J gene: TRBJ2-1; CDR3 protein: CASSTSYRDRAYNEQFF; CDR3 DNA: TGTGCCAGTAGTACCTCCTACCGGGACAGAGCTTACAATGAGCAGTTCTTC
V gene: TRBV5-8; clone size: once; D gene: NA; CDR3 length: 15; J gene: TRBJ2-7; CDR3 protein: CASSPGLAPGYEQYF; CDR3 DNA: TGTGCCAGCAGCCCCGGGCTAGCGCCAGGCTACGAGCAGTACTTC
V gene: TRBV7-2; clone size: NA; D gene: NA; CDR3 length: 15; J gene: TRBJ2-3; CDR3 protein: CASSQSVLSTDTQYF; CDR3 DNA: TGTGCCAGCAGCCAGTCTGTCCTCAGCACAGATACGCAGTATTTT
V gene: TRBV6-4; clone size: NA; D gene: TRBD1; CDR3 length: 15; J gene: TRBJ2-7; CDR3 protein: CASREPGQGIYEQYF; CDR3 DNA: TGTGCCAGCAGAGAACCGGGACAGGGGATCTACGAGCAGTACTTC
V gene: TRBV27; clone size: NA; D gene: NA; CDR3 length: 13; J gene: TRBJ2-7; CDR3 protein: CASSRPPGNEQYF; CDR3 DNA: TGTGCCAGCAGCCGCCCCCCGGGAAACGAGCAGTACTTC
V gene: TRBV27; clone size: NA; D gene: NA; CDR3 length: 16; J gene: TRBJ1-5; CDR3 protein: CASSLEGASLYQPQHF; CDR3 DNA: TGTGCCAGCAGTTTAGAAGGGGCCAGTTTATATCAGCCCCAGCATTTT
V gene: TRBV11-1; clone size: NA; D gene: TRBD1; CDR3 length: 14; J gene: TRBJ2-7; CDR3 protein: CASSSGTGYDEQYF; CDR3 DNA: TGTGCCAGCAGTTCGGGGACAGGGTATGACGAGCAGTACTTC
V gene: TRBV6-1; clone size: NA; D gene: NA; CDR3 length: 14; J gene: TRBJ2-4; CDR3 protein: CASIERGREDIQYF; CDR3 DNA: TGTGCCAGCATCGAAAGAGGCAGGGAGGACATTCAGTACTTC
V gene: TRBV5-5; clone size: NA; D gene: TRBD1; CDR3 length: 14; J gene: TRBJ1-1; CDR3 protein: CASSQGTGRSEAFF; CDR3 DNA: TGTGCCAGCAGCCAAGGGACAGGGCGCTCTGAAGCTTTCTTT
V gene: TRBV4-3; clone size: NA; D gene: NA; CDR3 length: 15; J gene: TRBJ1-1; CDR3 protein: CASSQDRARGTEAFF; CDR3 DNA: TGCGCCAGCAGCCAAGATCGGGCACGGGGCACTGAAGCTTTCTTT
V gene: TRBV4-3; clone size: NA; D gene: NA; CDR3 length: 16; J gene: TRBJ2-7; CDR3 protein: CASSQLTGARSYEQYF; CDR3 DNA: TGCGCCAGCAGCCAACTAACTGGGGCCAGGAGCTACGAGCAGTACTTC
V gene: TRBV30; clone size: NA; D gene: TRBD2; CDR3 length: 18; J gene: TRBJ2-1; CDR3 protein: CAWNRDLGWERGSVVQFF; CDR3 DNA: TGTGCCTGGAATCGGGACCTCGGGTGGGAGCGGGGTTCGGTGGTGCAGTTCTTC
V gene: TRBV19; clone size: NA; D gene: TRBD1; CDR3 length: 18; J gene: TRBJ1-6; CDR3 protein: CASSIAAPGQGFYSPLHF; CDR3 DNA: TGTGCCAGTAGTATAGCGGCCCCGGGACAGGGCTTTTATTCACCCCTCCACTTT
V gene: TRBV2; clone size: NA; D gene: TRBD1; CDR3 length: 15; J gene: TRBJ2-4; CDR3 protein: CASKGALLAKNIQYF; CDR3 DNA: TGTGCCAGCAAGGGGGCACTGCTAGCCAAAAACATTCAGTACTTC
V gene: TRBV9; clone size: NA; D gene: TRBD2; CDR3 length: 15; J gene: TRBJ2-3; CDR3 protein: CASSQLAGRADTQYF; CDR3 DNA: TGTGCCAGCAGCCAATTAGCGGGGCGGGCAGATACGCAGTATTTT
V gene: TRBV19; clone size: NA; D gene: NA; CDR3 length: 18; J gene: TRBJ2-6; CDR3 protein: CASSARQGTGAGANVLTF; CDR3 DNA: TGTGCCAGTAGTGCGAGACAGGGAACGGGGGCTGGGGCCAACGTCCTGACTTTC
V gene: TRBV5-8; clone size: NA; D gene: NA; CDR3 length: 13; J gene: TRBJ2-7; CDR3 protein: CASSPSGSYEQYF; CDR3 DNA: TGTGCCAGCAGCCCCTCAGGATCCTACGAGCAGTACTTC
V gene: TRBV28; clone size: NA; D gene: NA; CDR3 length: 16; J gene: TRBJ1-5; CDR3 protein: CASSLVQGLDNQPQHF; CDR3 DNA: TGTGCCAGCAGTTTGGTTCAGGGGCTGGACAATCAGCCCCAGCATTTT
V gene: TRBV6-1; clone size: NA; D gene: NA; CDR3 length: 15; J gene: TRBJ1-1; CDR3 protein: CASSDSGAGPLEAFF; CDR3 DNA: TGTGCCAGCAGTGACAGCGGGGCAGGTCCTTTAGAAGCTTTCTTT
V gene: TRBV11-3; clone size: NA; D gene: NA; CDR3 length: 17; J gene: TRBJ1-1; CDR3 protein: CASSLDRSTDLDTEAFF; CDR3 DNA: TGTGCCAGCAGCTTAGATCGGTCGACAGATCTGGACACTGAAGCTTTCTTT
V gene: TRBV5-6; clone size: once; D gene: TRBD1; CDR3 length: 14; J gene: TRBJ2-5; CDR3 protein: CASSLGTGQETQYF; CDR3 DNA: TGTGCCAGCAGCCTGGGGACAGGGCAAGAGACCCAGTACTTC